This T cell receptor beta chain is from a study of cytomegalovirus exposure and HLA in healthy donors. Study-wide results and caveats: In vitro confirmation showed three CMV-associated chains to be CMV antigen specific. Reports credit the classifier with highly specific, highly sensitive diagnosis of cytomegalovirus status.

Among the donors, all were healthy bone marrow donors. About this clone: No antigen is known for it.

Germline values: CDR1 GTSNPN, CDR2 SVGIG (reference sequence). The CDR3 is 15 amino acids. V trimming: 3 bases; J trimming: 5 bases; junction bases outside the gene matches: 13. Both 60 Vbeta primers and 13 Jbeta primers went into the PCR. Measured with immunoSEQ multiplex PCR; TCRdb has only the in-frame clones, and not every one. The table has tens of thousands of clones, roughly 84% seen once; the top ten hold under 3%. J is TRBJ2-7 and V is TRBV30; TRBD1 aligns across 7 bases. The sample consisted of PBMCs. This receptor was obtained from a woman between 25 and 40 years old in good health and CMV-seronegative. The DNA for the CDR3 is TGTGCCTGGAGCGAGGGGGCAGGCGGGCTCAACGAGCAGTACTTC. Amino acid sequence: CAWSEGAGGLNEQYF.